The 26 T cell receptor beta chains below come from one sample, sequenced in a study of identical twins. TCRdb fed the 5' RACE reads into MiXCR, producing one record per CDR3 protein. The data contain under 450,000 distinct CDR3 sequences, around 18% of them seen just once; the ten biggest clones take up roughly an eighth. Input material: naive T cells sorted from blood. The receptor source for this set is a man aged 45 to 65 in good health.

The chain uses TRBV24-1 and TRBJ2-3; a possible D gene is TRBD1 (6 bases). CDR1 and CDR2 from the germline V gene are KGHDR and SFDVKD. The V end lost 2 bases, the J end lost 3 bases, and 11 bases lay between the germline ends. The CDR3 covers 15 residues. DNA for the CDR3: TGTGCCACCAGTGATTCGGGACACCAAACAGATACGCAGTATTTT. Translation: CATSDSGHQTDTQYF.

This rearrangement joins TRBV2 to TRBJ2-7; 8 bases match TRBD2. The V and J ends lost 4 bases and 2 bases, in that order; junction bases with no gene match: 4. Germline loops: CDR1 SNHLY, CDR2 FYNNEI. CDR3 length equals 14 residues. CDR3 bases: TGTGCCAGCAGTGCACTAGCGGACCCCTACGAGCAGTACTTC. This encodes CASSALADPYEQYF.

This chain links TRBV5-5 with TRBJ2-3; D ambiguous. The CDR3 has 18 amino acids. Deletions cut 1 base from V and 0 bases from J, with 18 bases between. From germline, CDR1 is SGHKS and CDR2 YYEKEE (reference sequence). The chain's CDR3 is CASSLPSYVRSSTDTQYF. CDR3 DNA sequence: TGTGCCAGCAGCTTGCCTTCGTACGTCAGATCTAGCACAGATACGCAGTATTTT. The full variable domain, in which reference TRBV5-5 and TRBJ2-3 provide the parts outside the CDR3, is DAGVTQSPTHLIKTRGQQVTLRCSPISGHKSVSWYQQVLGQGPQFIFQYYEKEERGRGNFPDRFSARQFPNYSSELNVNALLLGDSALYLCASSLPSYVRSSTDTQYFGPGTRLTVL.

This clonotype was found a few times. The chain links TRBV4-3 to TRBJ2-6; D is unclear. This CDR3 is built from 19 residues. V lost 0 bases to trimming and J lost 0 bases, with 15 bases between them. In germline, CDR1 is LGHNA, CDR2 YSLEER. CDR3 nucleotides: TGCGCCAGCAGCCAAGAATCCGGACCGGCAAGCTCTGGGGCCAACGTCCTGACTTTC. Amino acids: CASSQESGPASSGANVLTF.

The genes are TRBV18 and TRBJ2-7, with TRBD1 matching over 8 bases. With 6 bases clipped from V and 0 bases from J, the junction kept 13 bases outside the gene matches. This CDR3 comprises 17 residues. Germline V lookup: CDR1 KGHSH, CDR2 LQKENI. CDR3 nucleotides: TGTGCCAGCTCCACGAACCTGAGGACAGGGAGCTCCTACGAGCAGTACTTC. This encodes CASSTNLRTGSSYEQYF.

This chain uses TRBV5-1 with TRBJ2-1, with TRBD2 identical over 10 bases. Losses at the gene ends were 2 bases for V and 9 bases for J; bases not matched to a gene: 11. The CDR3 is 16 amino acids. Germline V CDR1 and CDR2: SGHRS, YFSETQ. The CDR3 DNA follows: TGCGCCAGCAGCTTAGCTAGCGGGGGCCAGATGGGTGAGCAGTTCTTC. It codes for CASSLASGGQMGEQFF.

This clonotype occurred many times. V is TRBV29-1 and J is TRBJ2-3; TRBD1 matches 7 bases. V lost 2 bases to trimming and J lost 4 bases; unmatched junction nucleotides: 9. The CDR3 sequence is 15 residues long. The germline V gene has CDR1 SQVTM and CDR2 ANQGSEA. The DNA for the CDR3 is TGCAGCGTTGAACCGGTTCGACAGGGCGCAGATACGCAGTATTTT. As protein: CSVEPVRQGADTQYF.

The table lists this clonotype with many counts. The CDR3 protein is CASSLKVSSYEQYF. CDR3 bases: TGTGCCAGCAGCTTAAAGGTGAGCTCCTACGAGCAGTACTTC. The chain is built from TRBV7-3 and TRBJ2-7, with unresolved D. The CDR3 totals 14 residues. V dropped 1 base and J dropped 0 bases, with 7 bases sitting between them. Germline V gene data show CDR1 as SGHTA and CDR2 as FQGTGA.

This clonotype was counted at least ten times. V gene TRBV5-1 combines with J gene TRBJ2-1, with a possible D match to TRBD1 (7 bases). In germline, CDR1 is SGHRS, CDR2 YFSETQ. The CDR3 covers 16 residues. Trimming took off 4 bases at V and 0 bases at J, with 14 bases between the two ends. The CDR3 here is CASSQSGDSSYNEQFF. The CDR3 DNA reads as TGCGCCAGCAGCCAGTCGGGGGACAGCTCCTACAATGAGCAGTTCTTC. Full variable domain (missing parts from reference TRBV5-1 and TRBJ2-1): KAGVTQTPRYLIKTRGQQVTLSCSPISGHRSVSWYQQTPGQGLQFLFEYFSETQRNKGNFPGRFSGRQFSNSRSEMNVSTLELGDSALYLCASSQSGDSSYNEQFFGPGTRLTVL.

This clonotype has more than one count but fewer than ten. V and J are TRBV4-3 and TRBJ1-2, with a weak D call TRBD1 (5 bases). Germline V CDR1 and CDR2: LGHNA, YSLEER. This CDR3 has 14 amino acids. Trimming took 0 bases from V and 2 from J, leaving 7 bases between them. CDR3 sequence (DNA): TGCGCCAGCAGCCAAGACCAGGGAAACTATGGCTACACCTTC. Translating it yields CASSQDQGNYGYTF.

This CDR3 reads CASSLEAGGWDEQFF. As DNA, the CDR3 is TGTGCCAGCAGCTTGGAAGCGGGAGGGTGGGATGAGCAGTTCTTC. V is TRBV5-5 and J is TRBJ2-1; 10 bases fit TRBD2. V lost 0 bases, J lost 8 bases, and 5 bases stayed unmatched. The germline V gene has CDR1 SGHKS and CDR2 YYEKEE (reference sequence). This CDR3 is 15 amino acids long.

This sequence joins TRBV19 and TRBJ1-1; no firm D call. The CDR3 totals 13 residues. The V end was cut by 4 bases, the J end by 3 bases, with 9 bases between. Looked up from germline, CDR1 is LNHDA and CDR2 is SQIVND (reference sequence). The CDR3 loop is CASSTTVHTEAFF. The CDR3 bases are TGTGCCAGTAGTACTACGGTCCACACTGAAGCTTTCTTT.

This clonotype was detected a few times. The chain links TRBV20-1 to TRBJ2-7; weak D call: TRBD2 (6 bases). This CDR3 spans 13 amino acids. Trimming took 3 bases from V and 1 from J, leaving 10 bases between them. CDR1 DFQATT and CDR2 SNEGSKA come from the germline V gene (reference sequence). Written as DNA, the CDR3 is TGCAGTGCTAGGACTAGGTCTTCCTACGAGCAGTACTTC. Encoded protein: CSARTRSSYEQYF.

This clonotype has ten or more counts. The chain couples TRBV10-3 to TRBJ2-5, with TRBD2 identical over 8 bases. The V segment lost 3 bases and the J segment 2 bases; nucleotides outside the gene matches: 2. In germline, CDR1 is ENHRY, CDR2 SYGVKD. The CDR3 consists of 14 residues. CDR3 coding DNA: TGTGCCATCAGTGATACTAGCGGACAAGAGACCCAGTACTTC. Protein: CAISDTSGQETQYF.

The rearrangement links TRBV27 to TRBJ1-4, with no clear D. Per the germline V gene, CDR1 is MNHEY and CDR2 is SMNVEV (reference sequence). Trimming took 7 bases from V and 10 from J, leaving 10 bases between them. CDR3 size: 11 residues. CDR3 sequence: CASKSVGKLFF. For the CDR3, the DNA is TGTGCCAGCAAGTCGGTCGGAAAACTGTTTTTT.

This clonotype was seen a few times. The CDR3 reads CASSVTTSGQETQYF. In DNA form, the CDR3 reads TGTGCCAGCAGCGTGACGACTAGCGGGCAAGAGACCCAGTACTTC. The chain combines TRBV7-9 with TRBJ2-5, with TRBD2 matching 10 bases. This CDR3 is 15 amino acids long. With 5 bases clipped from V and 2 bases from J, the junction kept 5 bases outside the gene matches. Germline CDR1 and CDR2: SEHNR and FQNEAQ (reference sequence).

This clonotype was detected a few times. The rearrangement uses TRBV29-1 and TRBJ2-1; the D gene could be TRBD1 or TRBD2 (7 bases each). V was trimmed by 6 bases and J by 9 bases, leaving 24 bases between them. This CDR3 contains 15 residues. CDR1 and CDR2 (germline): SQVTM, ANQGSEA. The CDR3 spells CSVERVAGGVSEQFF. In DNA form, the CDR3 reads TGCAGCGTGGAGAGGGTGGCAGGGGGGGTGAGTGAGCAGTTCTTC.

This clonotype was seen more than once but under ten times. The chain combines TRBV6-1 with TRBJ2-3; no definite D call. The length of the CDR3 is 15 residues. Germline CDR1 MNHNS, CDR2 SASEGT. Trimming stripped 6 bases from V and 3 bases from J, with 16 bases between. The CDR3 spells CASRNLLLGTDTQYF. In nucleotides, the CDR3 is TGTGCCAGCAGGAATCTGCTGCTGGGGACAGATACGCAGTATTTT.

Many counts were recorded for this clonotype. The chain recombines TRBV5-1 with TRBJ2-2, with 7 bases lining up with TRBD2. The CDR3 is 16 residues long. V was clipped by 5 bases and J by 3 bases; unmatched bases: 10. The germline gives CDR1 SGHRS, CDR2 YFSETQ. The CDR3 sequence: CASRNPSAGDTGELFF. The CDR3 DNA follows: TGCGCCAGCAGGAACCCATCGGCGGGGGACACCGGGGAGCTGTTTTTT. Full variable domain (missing parts from reference TRBV5-1 and TRBJ2-2): KAGVTQTPRYLIKTRGQQVTLSCSPISGHRSVSWYQQTPGQGLQFLFEYFSETQRNKGNFPGRFSGRQFSNSRSEMNVSTLELGDSALYLCASRNPSAGDTGELFFGEGSRLTVL.

This clonotype was detected only a few times. The chain uses TRBV5-1 and TRBJ2-7, with D maybe TRBD1 (6 bases). Trimming took off 3 bases at V and 2 bases at J, with 12 bases between the two ends. The CDR3 spans 14 residues. Germline V lookup: CDR1 SGHRS, CDR2 YFSETQ. CDR3 DNA sequence: TGCGCCAGCAGCTCCCAGGGGAATGCCTACGAGCAGTACTTC. As protein: CASSSQGNAYEQYF.

The chain joins TRBV6-2 or TRBV6-3 to TRBJ1-2, with 7 nucleotides matching TRBD1. This CDR3 contains 14 residues. Germline V gene lookup returns CDR1 MNHEY and CDR2 SVGEGT. Unmatched junction bases numbered 7, after V lost 5 bases and J lost 4 bases. The CDR3 spells CASSNPGTAYGYTF. DNA of the CDR3: TGTGCCAGCAGTAATCCCGGGACAGCCTATGGCTACACCTTC.

The gene calls are TRBV3-1 and TRBJ2-2; TRBD2 might be the D (6 bases). The CDR3 is made up of 16 amino acids. In germline, CDR1 is LGHDT, CDR2 YNNKEL (reference sequence). Trimming stripped 0 bases from V and 0 bases from J, with 8 bases between. The CDR3 reads CASSQEGTSNTGELFF. Here the CDR3 DNA reads TGTGCCAGCAGCCAAGAAGGGACTTCGAACACCGGGGAGCTGTTTTTT. The whole variable domain, filled in from reference TRBV3-1 and TRBJ2-2, reads DTAVSQTPKYLVTQMGNDKSIKCEQNLGHDTMYWYKQDSKKFLKIMFSYNNKELIINETVPNRFSPKSPDKAHLNLHINSLELGDSAVYFCASSQEGTSNTGELFFGEGSRLTVL.

The chain employs TRBV20-1 and TRBJ2-3; possible D gene TRBD2, 5 bases. The V end lost 4 bases, the J end lost 3 bases, and 14 bases lay between the germline ends. Germline-derived CDR1 and CDR2 are DFQATT and SNEGSKA (reference sequence). The CDR3 loop spans 14 amino acids. The CDR3 coding sequence is TGCAGTGCTAATACAGCGGTTAGGACAGATACGCAGTATTTT. This sequence encodes CSANTAVRTDTQYF.

This clonotype was found many times. This chain connects TRBV2 to TRBJ2-2, with D maybe TRBD1 (6 bases). In germline, CDR1 is SNHLY, CDR2 FYNNEI. V gave up 1 base and J gave up 5 bases, with 11 bases separating them. CDR3 length: 15 amino acids. The CDR3 region is CASSEVQGFTGELFF. The CDR3 nucleotides are TGTGCCAGCAGTGAAGTGCAGGGGTTTACCGGGGAGCTGTTTTTT.

The V and J genes are TRBV29-1 and TRBJ2-7; 11 bases agree with TRBD1. Germline CDR1 reads SQVTM; CDR2 reads ANQGSEA. CDR3 length: 11 amino acids. The V and J ends lost 7 bases and 6 bases, in that order; junction bases with no gene match: 2. As DNA, the CDR3 is TGCAGCGCCGGGACAGGGGGCGAGCAGTACTTC. It codes for CSAGTGGEQYF.

The V and J genes are TRBV7-2 and TRBJ2-1; D unclear. The V end lost 1 base, the J end lost 11 bases, and 12 bases lay between the germline ends. Per the germline V gene, CDR1 is SGHTA and CDR2 is FQGNSA. The CDR3 runs 13 residues. CDR3 sequence reads: CASSLVSPAKQFF. Written as DNA, the CDR3 is TGTGCCAGCAGCTTAGTGTCTCCGGCAAAGCAGTTCTTC. Drawing the rest from reference TRBV7-2 and TRBJ2-1, the complete variable domain is GAGVSQSPSNKVTEKGKDVELRCDPISGHTALYWYRQSLGQGLEFLIYFQGNSAPDKSGLPSDRFSAERTGGSVSTLTIQRTQQEDSAVYLCASSLVSPAKQFFGPGTRLTVL.